The 29 T cell receptor beta chains presented below share a single source sample, sequenced in a study of CD8+CD57+ T cells in acquired aplastic anemia. Investigators profiled TCR beta VDJ and CDR3 from genomic DNA template. TCRdb called the reads again in MiXCR, with one record for every CDR3 protein. The data show roughly 130,000 distinct CDR3 sequences, around 46% seen once. Sequencing used sorted CD4+, CD8+, or CD8+CD57+ T cells (not recorded which) from PBMCs. The receptors derive from a human donor in good health, serving as a control.

The CDR3 reads CASSITTLAGYTF. CDR3 bases: TGTGCCAGTAGTATAACAACGCTGGCTGGCTACACCTTC. J is TRBJ1-2 and V is TRBV19, with D unresolved. CDR1 LNHDA and CDR2 SQIVND come from the germline V gene (reference sequence). V gave up 2 bases and J gave up 7 bases, with 11 bases separating them. The CDR3 sequence is 13 residues long.

For the CDR3, the DNA is TGTGCCAGTAACAGAGGGGCTACCGCTCCGGAGCAGTACTTC. Translating gives CASNRGATAPEQYF. The rearrangement uses TRBV19 and TRBJ2-7; D is perhaps TRBD1 or TRBD2 (5 bases each). V dropped 7 bases and J dropped 7 bases, with 20 bases sitting between them. Germline V gene data show CDR1 as LNHDA and CDR2 as SQIVND (reference sequence). The CDR3 is 14 residues long.

Turning to this clonotype: It may be a read error: a sequence one base away is much more abundant. The J gene is TRBJ1-1, the V gene TRBV4-3; D remains ambiguous. V was clipped by 0 bases and J by 6 bases, with 11 bases between them. This CDR3 contains 14 residues. CDR1 and CDR2 from the germline V gene are LGHNA and YSLEER. CDR3 loop: CASSQDSGEPEAFF. CDR3 nucleotides: TGCGCCAGCAGCCAAGATTCTGGGGAACCTGAAGCTTTCTTT.

The chain is built from TRBV25-1 and TRBJ2-5; TRBD2 matches at 9 bases. The CDR3 extends over 18 amino acids. Looked up from germline, CDR1 is MGHDK and CDR2 is SYGVNS. The trim removed 4 bases at V and 1 base at J, leaving 13 bases unmatched. The CDR3 reads CASSGGTGTSRFQETQYF. The CDR3 bases are TGTGCCAGCAGTGGGGGAACCGGGACTAGCCGCTTCCAAGAGACCCAGTACTTC.

This clonotype was counted ten times or more. The chain couples TRBV30 to TRBJ1-1; D is perhaps TRBD1 (5 bases). The CDR3 contains 13 residues. Germline CDR1 and CDR2: GTSNPN and SVGIG (reference sequence). Trimming took 5 bases from V and 4 from J, leaving 14 bases between them. CDR3 protein: CAWEPGRVTEAFF. DNA of the CDR3: TGTGCCTGGGAACCGGGACGTGTCACTGAAGCTTTCTTT.

There are a few counts of this clonotype. A single base separates this from a much larger clone, so it may be a read error. In this CDR3 the conserved last residue, phenylalanine or tryptophan, is missing, so a read error is likely. The rearrangement joins TRBV6-1 to TRBJ2-7; either TRBD1 or TRBD2 may fit D (5 bases each). The V and J ends lost 7 bases and 6 bases respectively, with 16 bases between them. The CDR3 runs to 13 residues. Germline V gives CDR1 MNHNS, CDR2 SASEGT. The CDR3 nucleotides are TGTGCCAGCACCGACTGGGGGTCCCGCGAGCAGTACTGC. Translation gives CASTDWGSREQYC.

The gene calls are TRBV7-6 and TRBJ2-7, with TRBD2 identical over 8 bases. CDR1 and CDR2 (germline): SGHVS, FNYEAQ. The CDR3 runs 15 residues. The V segment lost 1 base and the J segment 6 bases; nucleotides outside the gene matches: 8. CDR3 sequence: CASSLVSGGVSEQYF. The CDR3 DNA sequence: TGTGCCAGCAGCTTAGTATCCGGGGGGGTCTCCGAGCAGTACTTC.

This clonotype has a single count. The V gene is TRBV20-1, the J gene TRBJ1-1, with D possibly being TRBD1 (6 bases). Trimming took off 0 bases at V and 0 bases at J, with 8 bases between the two ends. Germline V CDR1 and CDR2: DFQATT, SNEGSKA (reference sequence). This CDR3 has 14 residues. The CDR3 sequence: CSARDRTVNTEAFF. CDR3 nucleotide sequence: TGCAGTGCTAGAGACCGGACAGTGAACACTGAAGCTTTCTTT.

Comments on this clonotype: One base away lies a much larger clone, so this may be a sequencing read error. The J gene is TRBJ1-1, the V gene TRBV6-5; the D is unclear. There are 15 residues in the CDR3. Germline V gives CDR1 MNHEY, CDR2 SVGAGI. Trimming took off 2 bases at V and 0 bases at J, with 10 bases between the two ends. Here the CDR3 reads CASSYGERVNTEAFF. In DNA form, the CDR3 reads TGTGCCAGCAGTTACGGCGAAAGGGTGAACACTGAAGCTTTCTTT.

Points on this clonotype: The conserved phenylalanine or tryptophan normally closing the CDR3 is absent here, so this likely arose from a read error. V is TRBV9 and J is TRBJ2-3, with 9 bases lining up with TRBD2. Germline CDR1 and CDR2: SGDLS and YYNGEE. With 4 bases clipped from V and 1 base from J, the junction kept 7 bases outside the gene matches. There are 16 residues in the CDR3. CDR3 sequence: CASSLRPSGGTDTQYL. DNA for the CDR3: TGTGCCAGCAGCCTAAGGCCTAGCGGGGGCACAGATACGCAGTATTTG.

V gene TRBV29-1 combines with J gene TRBJ1-1; 9 bases are a match to TRBD1. Germline trimming cut 5 bases from V and 6 bases from J; bases unmatched to any gene: 10. This CDR3 comprises 14 residues. Germline V lookup: CDR1 SQVTM, CDR2 ANQGSEA. The CDR3 nucleotides read TGCAGCGTTCGGGGGGGACAGGGACGGGCTGAAGCTTTCTTT. It yields the protein CSVRGGQGRAEAFF.

The rearrangement uses TRBV13 and TRBJ2-3; 8 positions agree with TRBD1. J was trimmed by 3 bases and V by 9 bases; bases with no gene match: 5. The germline CDR1 and CDR2 sequences are PRHDT and FYEKMQ (reference sequence). The CDR3 has 13 residues. CDR3 in DNA: TGTGCCAGAGTCCGGGACAGGACAGATACGCAGTATTTT. Protein product: CARVRDRTDTQYF.

This clonotype appeared a single time. The chain is built from TRBV2 and TRBJ1-6; a weak D match, TRBD1 (6 bases). CDR3 length equals 14 residues. Germline V gives CDR1 SNHLY, CDR2 FYNNEI. The V and J ends lost 5 bases and 8 bases respectively, with 13 bases between them. DNA for the CDR3: TGTGCCAGCAGTTCGGACAGTTCTTATTCACCCCTCCACTTT. Amino acids: CASSSDSSYSPLHF.

This chain joins TRBV12-3 or TRBV12-4 and TRBJ2-3; 11 nucleotides agree with TRBD2. The CDR3 loop spans 17 amino acids. After removal of 2 bases from V and 9 bases from J, the junction contained 13 bases not matched to a gene. CDR3 in DNA: TGTGCCAGCAGTTTAAGAGGGCTAGCGGGGGGAGGAGGGACGCAGTATTTT. Its protein is CASSLRGLAGGGGTQYF.

There are a few counts of this clonotype. The chain recombines TRBV30 with TRBJ1-1; the D gene is possibly TRBD1 (6 bases). The CDR3 sequence is 13 residues long. Deletions cut 5 bases from V and 3 bases from J, with 13 bases between. Germline CDR1 and CDR2: GTSNPN and SVGIG (reference sequence). The CDR3 region is CAWLGQLDTEAFF. CDR3 bases: TGTGCCTGGTTAGGACAGCTGGACACTGAAGCTTTCTTT.

The chain uses TRBV12-3 or TRBV12-4 and TRBJ2-5; D is possibly TRBD1 (6 bases). V lost 6 bases, J lost 5 bases, and 13 bases lay in between. The CDR3 has 13 amino acids. CDR3 bases: TGTGCCAGCAGCGATACAGGGATGGAGACCCAGTACTTC. Its translation: CASSDTGMETQYF.

This clonotype was seen a handful of times. This rearrangement joins TRBV2 to TRBJ1-2; D gene ambiguous. Germline lookup yields CDR1 SNHLY and CDR2 FYNNEI. The CDR3 spans 12 residues. Trimming removed 3 bases from V and 7 bases from J, with 9 bases in between. The CDR3 region is CASSDEAVGYTF. The CDR3 nucleotides read TGTGCCAGCAGTGATGAGGCAGTTGGCTACACCTTC.

The rearrangement uses TRBV25-1 and TRBJ2-1; 9 bases agree with TRBD2. The V segment lost 4 bases and the J segment 10 bases; nucleotides outside the gene matches: 14. Germline V gene sequence: CDR1 MGHDK, CDR2 SYGVNS. CDR3 length: 16 residues. The CDR3: CASSARDAGLAREQFF. The DNA of the CDR3 is TGTGCCAGCAGTGCTAGAGACGCGGGACTAGCAAGAGAGCAGTTCTTC.

This rearrangement joins TRBV10-3 to TRBJ1-2; D is possibly TRBD1 (5 bases). V lost 1 base, J lost 7 bases, and 7 bases lay in between. From germline, CDR1 is ENHRY and CDR2 SYGVKD. The CDR3 runs to 12 residues. The CDR3 DNA sequence: TGTGCCATCAGTGAGTTCGGGGGTGGCTACACCTTC. Its protein is CAISEFGGGYTF.

The chain uses TRBV24-1 and TRBJ1-5, with TRBD1 matching over 7 bases. The CDR3 runs to 16 residues. The germline V gene has CDR1 KGHDR and CDR2 SFDVKD. Trimming took 2 bases from V and 6 from J; bases not matched to a gene: 9. In DNA, the CDR3 is TGTGCCACCAGTGATTCGATCACAGGGGACGTTCAGCCCCAGCATTTT. The encoded protein is CATSDSITGDVQPQHF.

The chain's CDR3 is CSVEPRLRDTQYF. CDR3 in DNA: TGCAGCGTTGAACCCCGACTCAGAGATACGCAGTATTTT. V gene TRBV29-1 combines with J gene TRBJ2-3; D gene ambiguous. The CDR3 spans 13 residues. The germline V and J ends were trimmed by 2 bases and 5 bases, with 11 bases remaining between them. The germline CDR1 and CDR2 sequences are SQVTM and ANQGSEA.

This sequence joins TRBV29-1 and TRBJ1-2; 9 bases map to TRBD1. The trim removed 8 bases at V and 3 bases at J, leaving 7 bases unmatched. The CDR3 totals 13 residues. Germline V gene lookup returns CDR1 SQVTM and CDR2 ANQGSEA. The DNA for the CDR3 is TGCAGCACTCTGACAGGGGGGGACTATGGCTACACCTTC. Translating it yields CSTLTGGDYGYTF.

The J gene is TRBJ1-6, the V gene TRBV19; D uncertain. V lost 6 bases and J 9 bases, leaving 12 bases between the germline ends. The CDR3 contains 13 residues. Looked up from germline, CDR1 is LNHDA and CDR2 is SQIVND (reference sequence). CDR3 in amino acids: CASSALRSSPLHF. The CDR3 bases are TGTGCCAGTAGCGCTCTTCGTAGTTCACCCCTCCACTTT.

This clonotype was recorded only once. V is TRBV7-2 and J is TRBJ2-7; possible D gene TRBD1, 6 bases. The CDR3 totals 14 residues. The V gene's germline CDR1 is SGHTA and CDR2 FQGNSA. V lost 9 bases and J lost 6, with 21 bases in between. CDR3 residues: CASMPTQQGPEQYF. The CDR3 coding sequence is TGTGCCAGTATGCCCACCCAACAGGGCCCCGAGCAGTACTTC.

The chain joins TRBV10-3 to TRBJ1-5; D not certain. Germline V lookup: CDR1 ENHRY, CDR2 SYGVKD. CDR3 length equals 16 residues. The V end lost 0 bases, the J end lost 3 bases, and 12 bases lay between the germline ends. The CDR3 sequence: CAISESRQVYNQPQHF. The CDR3 DNA reads as TGTGCCATCAGTGAGTCCCGACAAGTCTACAATCAGCCCCAGCATTTT.

This clonotype was observed many times. The rearrangement uses TRBV6-5 and TRBJ1-5; D is unclear. The CDR3 has 14 amino acids. V was trimmed by 6 bases and J by 0 bases, leaving 9 bases between them. Germline loops: CDR1 MNHEY, CDR2 SVGAGI. The CDR3 protein is CASSPRSSNQPQHF. The CDR3 bases are TGTGCCAGCAGCCCGAGGAGTAGCAATCAGCCCCAGCATTTT.

This clonotype has at least ten counts. The chain combines TRBV3-1 with TRBJ1-4; D is ambiguous. Germline values: CDR1 LGHDT, CDR2 YNNKEL (reference sequence). The CDR3 has 13 amino acids. V gave up 4 bases and J gave up 5 bases, with 8 bases separating them. CDR3 nucleotide sequence: TGTGCCAGCAGCCGGGCCCTCAATGAAAAACTGTTTTTT. Its translation: CASSRALNEKLFF.

This clonotype was observed many times. V is TRBV29-1 and J is TRBJ2-3; 12 positions agree with TRBD2. The CDR3 runs to 14 residues. Germline assignment: CDR1 SQVTM and CDR2 ANQGSEA. J was trimmed by 4 bases and V by 6 bases; bases with no gene match: 5. CDR3 protein: CSVTTSGGPDTQYF. The CDR3 DNA sequence: TGCAGCGTCACGACTAGCGGGGGCCCAGATACGCAGTATTTT.

The chain has TRBV11-2 and TRBJ1-2, with TRBD1 identical over 7 bases. The CDR3 has 16 residues. CDR1 is SGHAT, CDR2 FQNNGV, per germline. Trimming removed 5 bases from V and 0 bases from J; junction bases left unmatched: 9. CDR3 in DNA: TGTGCCAGCAGCCCCCGGATGACAGGGCCTAACTATGGCTACACCTTC. It specifies CASSPRMTGPNYGYTF. The full variable domain, completed using reference TRBV11-2 and TRBJ1-2, is EAGVAQSPRYKIIEKRQSVAFWCNPISGHATLYWYQQILGQGPKLLIQFQNNGVVDDSQLPKDRFSAERLKGVDSTLKIQPAKLEDSAVYLCASSPRMTGPNYGYTFGSGTRLTVV.